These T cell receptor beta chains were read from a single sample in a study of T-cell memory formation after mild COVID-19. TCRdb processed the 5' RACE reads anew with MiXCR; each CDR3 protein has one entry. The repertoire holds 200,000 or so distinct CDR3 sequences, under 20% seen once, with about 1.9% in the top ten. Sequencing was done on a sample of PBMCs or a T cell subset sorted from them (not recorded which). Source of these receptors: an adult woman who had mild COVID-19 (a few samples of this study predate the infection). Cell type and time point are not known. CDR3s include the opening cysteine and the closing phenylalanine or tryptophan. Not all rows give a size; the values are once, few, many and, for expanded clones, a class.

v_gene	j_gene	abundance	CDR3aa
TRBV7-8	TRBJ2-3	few	CASSLRSPLGRATDTQYF
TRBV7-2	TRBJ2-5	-	CASSRRVQETQYF
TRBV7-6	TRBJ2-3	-	CASSLTSGSPADTQYF
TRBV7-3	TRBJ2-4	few	CASSLGPLDDIQYF
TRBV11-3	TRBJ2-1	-	CASSPARGGENEQFF
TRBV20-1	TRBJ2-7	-	CSVGGTYEQYF
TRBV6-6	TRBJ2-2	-	CASSYGRGGTGELFF
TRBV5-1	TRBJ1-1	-	CASADRAYEAFF
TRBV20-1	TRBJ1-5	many	CSARTDMSNQPQHF
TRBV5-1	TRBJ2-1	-	CASSLLQGGHEQFF
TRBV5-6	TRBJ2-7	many	CASSLGLAGAGSYEQYF
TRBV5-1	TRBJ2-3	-	CASSPGQVPDTQYF
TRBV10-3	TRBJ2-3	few	CAISDGRKYF
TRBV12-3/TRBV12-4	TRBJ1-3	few	CASSNKGNTIYF
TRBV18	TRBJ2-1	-	CASSPRQVGDEQFF
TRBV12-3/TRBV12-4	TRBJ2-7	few	CASTTSLYEQYF
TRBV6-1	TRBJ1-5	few	CASRKPGTPLQPQHF
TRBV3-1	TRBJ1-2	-	CASSQVPLNGYTF
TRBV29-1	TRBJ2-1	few	CSVLYRARSYNEQFF
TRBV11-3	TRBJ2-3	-	CASKSGGAQDTQYF
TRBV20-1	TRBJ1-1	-	CSARDGQGGRAFF
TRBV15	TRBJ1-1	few	CATSREGRLNTEAFF